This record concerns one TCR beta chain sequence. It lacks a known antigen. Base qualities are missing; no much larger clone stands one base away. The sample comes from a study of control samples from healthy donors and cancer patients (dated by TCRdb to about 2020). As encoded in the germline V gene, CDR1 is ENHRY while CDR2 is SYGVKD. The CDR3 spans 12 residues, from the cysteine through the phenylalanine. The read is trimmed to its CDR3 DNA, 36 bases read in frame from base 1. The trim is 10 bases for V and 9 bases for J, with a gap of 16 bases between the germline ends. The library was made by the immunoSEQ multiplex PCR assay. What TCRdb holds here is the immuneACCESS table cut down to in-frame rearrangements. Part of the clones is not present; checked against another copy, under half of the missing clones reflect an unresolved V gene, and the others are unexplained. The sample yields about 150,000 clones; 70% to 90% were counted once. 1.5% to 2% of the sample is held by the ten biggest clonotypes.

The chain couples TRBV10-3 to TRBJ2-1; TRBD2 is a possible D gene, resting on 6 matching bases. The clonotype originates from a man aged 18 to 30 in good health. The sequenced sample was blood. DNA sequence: TGTGCCACCACTAGAGAGGAGGGTGAGCAGTTCTTC. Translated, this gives CATTREEGEQFF.